One and the same sample provided the 24 T cell receptor beta chains below, sequenced in a study of cytomegalovirus exposure and HLA in healthy donors. PCR was performed using 60 Vbeta and 13 Jbeta primers. Some clones are missing from TCRdb's copy, which holds only in-frame ones; the method was immunoSEQ multiplex PCR. The data contain some 89,000 clones, 75% to 85% of them seen just once; the ten biggest clones take up under 2%. The sequencing sample was made of PBMCs. These TCRs come from a woman aged 30 to 39 in good health and CMV-seronegative.

J is TRBJ1-4 and V is TRBV18; 7 positions match TRBD1. The CDR3 covers 15 residues. Losses at the gene ends were 3 bases for V and 0 bases for J; bases not matched to a gene: 1. The germline V gene has CDR1 KGHSH and CDR2 LQKENI. The CDR3 nucleotides read TGTGCCAGCTCACCGACAGGGCCAACTAATGAAAAACTGTTTTTT. Residues: CASSPTGPTNEKLFF.

This clone was recorded once. The rearrangement joins TRBV4-3 to TRBJ2-3, with TRBD2 identical over 14 bases. The CDR3 runs to 20 residues. V dropped 0 bases and J dropped 2; count of bases not matched to a gene: 10. Germline V gene sequence: CDR1 LGHNA, CDR2 YSLEER. The chain's CDR3 is CASSQDWGLAGETYTDTQYF. The CDR3 region has the DNA TGCGCCAGCAGCCAAGATTGGGGACTAGCGGGGGAGACATACACAGATACGCAGTATTTT.

The rearrangement links TRBV5-1 to TRBJ2-3; tentative D call: TRBD2 (6 bases). Trimming took 0 bases from V and 2 from J, leaving 13 bases between them. The length of the CDR3 is 16 residues. In germline, CDR1 is SGHRS, CDR2 YFSETQ. DNA for the CDR3: TGCGCCAGCAGCTTGGGCGAGGGAGGAGTCACAGATACGCAGTATTTT. Translating it yields CASSLGEGGVTDTQYF.

This rearrangement joins TRBV10-1 to TRBJ2-3, with 11 bases that match TRBD2. This CDR3 spans 15 amino acids. V trimming: 7 bases; J trimming: 0 bases; junction bases outside the gene matches: 3. The germline V gene has CDR1 WNHNN and CDR2 SYGVQD (reference sequence). CDR3 in amino acids: CASNLAGGSTDTQYF. The CDR3, as DNA: TGCGCCAGCAATCTAGCGGGAGGCAGCACAGATACGCAGTATTTT.

This chain uses TRBV27 with TRBJ2-1, with a tentative D call TRBD2 (5 bases). Germline V lookup: CDR1 MNHEY, CDR2 SMNVEV (reference sequence). V was pared by 9 bases and J by 8 bases, with 14 bases between. This CDR3 has 12 amino acids. The CDR3 sequence: CASGRLNDEQFF. DNA for the CDR3: TGTGCCAGTGGAAGACTAAACGATGAGCAGTTCTTC.

A single count supports this clone. This rearrangement joins TRBV6-1 to TRBJ2-1, with D tentatively TRBD2 (5 bases). This CDR3 is 13 amino acids long. The ends were cut back, 5 bases at V and 3 bases at J, with 8 bases in the middle. Germline V gene sequence: CDR1 MNHNS, CDR2 SASEGT. For the CDR3, the DNA is TGTGCCAGCAGTATCGGGATCTACAATGAGCAGTTCTTC. This codes for CASSIGIYNEQFF.

The rearrangement uses TRBV27 and TRBJ1-2; 9 positions agree with TRBD1. CDR3 size: 13 residues. The germline gives CDR1 MNHEY, CDR2 SMNVEV (reference sequence). Trimming removed 5 bases from V and 8 bases from J; junction bases left unmatched: 6. CDR3 residues: CASSPRTGVGYTF. Written as DNA, the CDR3 is TGTGCCAGCAGTCCTCGGACAGGGGTCGGCTACACCTTC.

This clone was found once. This sequence joins TRBV30 and TRBJ2-4; TRBD1 aligns across 10 bases. The CDR3 covers 19 residues. Looked up from germline, CDR1 is GTSNPN and CDR2 is SVGIG (reference sequence). The trim removed 0 bases at V and 0 bases at J, leaving 11 bases unmatched. Written as DNA, the CDR3 is TGTGCCTGGAGTGTACCGACGGGACAGGGGAAACTAGCCAAAAACATTCAGTACTTC. This gives the protein CAWSVPTGQGKLAKNIQYF.

This clone was seen only once. The chain recombines TRBV7-9 with TRBJ1-5; no firm D call. The CDR3 runs to 14 residues. Germline loops: CDR1 SEHNR, CDR2 FQNEAQ (reference sequence). The ends were cut back, 3 bases at V and 4 bases at J, with 10 bases in the middle. The CDR3 region has the DNA TGTGCCAGCAGCTTTGACCAGGCGAATCAGCCCCAGCATTTT. This translates into CASSFDQANQPQHF.

This sequence joins TRBV30 and TRBJ1-5, with 8 bases that match TRBD1. This CDR3 is built from 14 residues. V shed 1 base and J 7 bases; nucleotides not matched to a gene: 6. Germline-derived CDR1 and CDR2 are GTSNPN and SVGIG (reference sequence). The chain's CDR3 is CAWSDGQGEQPQHF. The CDR3 DNA is TGTGCCTGGAGTGACGGACAGGGTGAACAGCCCCAGCATTTT.

V and J are TRBV5-1 and TRBJ1-2, with 9 nucleotides matching TRBD1. Germline CDR1 reads SGHRS; CDR2 reads YFSETQ. There are 16 residues in the CDR3. V gave up 2 bases and J gave up 7 bases; unmatched junction bases: 12. The CDR3 sequence: CASSLQPNNRGPGYTF. The CDR3 DNA follows: TGCGCCAGCAGCTTACAACCTAATAACAGGGGGCCTGGCTACACCTTC.

The CDR3 sequence: CASRVVNSPLHF. CDR3 coding DNA: TGTGCCAGTCGGGTGGTGAATTCACCCCTCCACTTT. The chain links TRBV6-5 to TRBJ1-6; D unresolved. The CDR3 covers 12 residues. The V gene's germline CDR1 is MNHEY and CDR2 SVGAGI. Trimming left V 9 bases short and J 7 bases short, with 10 bases between.

The rearrangement joins TRBV6-1 to TRBJ2-5; 10 bases match TRBD2. Trimming removed 3 bases from V and 1 base from J; junction bases left unmatched: 2. This CDR3 contains 15 residues. Germline V gene sequence: CDR1 MNHNS, CDR2 SASEGT. The CDR3 region is CASSDSGRSQETQYF. CDR3 in DNA: TGTGCCAGCAGTGATAGCGGGAGGTCCCAAGAGACCCAGTACTTC.

This chain joins TRBV12-5 and TRBJ2-3; 7 bases fit TRBD1. The CDR3 sequence is 15 residues long. V lost 1 base, J lost 3 bases, and 4 bases stayed unmatched. The V gene's germline CDR1 is LGHNT and CDR2 FRNRAP. The CDR3 here is CASGLGRGRTDTQYF. In nucleotides, the CDR3 is TGTGCTAGTGGTTTGGGCAGGGGGAGAACAGATACGCAGTATTTT.

The chain uses TRBV6-5 and TRBJ2-5; tentative D call: TRBD1 (6 bases). V lost 7 bases, J lost 0 bases, and 15 bases lay in between. This CDR3 spans 15 amino acids. CDR1 MNHEY and CDR2 SVGAGI come from the germline V gene. The CDR3 nucleotides are TGTGCCAGCACTGACGCAACAGGGAACCAAGAGACCCAGTACTTC. It codes for CASTDATGNQETQYF.

The chain uses TRBV2 and TRBJ1-2; the match to TRBD1 covers 12 bases. CDR1 SNHLY and CDR2 FYNNEI come from the germline V gene. V was pared by 6 bases and J by 8 bases, with 7 bases of the junction left unmatched. This CDR3 has 14 residues. This chain's CDR3 is CASRRDRGRVGYTF. The CDR3 DNA sequence: TGTGCCAGCAGAAGGGACAGGGGGCGGGTCGGCTACACCTTC. The variable domain in full, with the rest retrieved from reference TRBV2 and TRBJ1-2, is EPEVTQTPSHQVTQMGQEVILRCVPISNHLYFYWYRQILGQKVEFLVSFYNNEISEKSEIFDDQFSVERPDGSNFTLKIRSTKLEDSAMYFCASRRDRGRVGYTFGSGTRLTVV.

V and J are TRBV7-2 and TRBJ1-3, with a weak D call TRBD1 (6 bases). The CDR3 is 15 amino acids. Per germline, CDR1 SGHTA and CDR2 FQGNSA. Trimming shortened V by 5 bases and J by 4 bases, and 15 bases separated the two germline ends. Here the CDR3 DNA reads TGTGCCAGCAGCCCTACAGGGCCCGGGGGAAACACCATATATTTT. The encoded protein is CASSPTGPGGNTIYF.

The chain recombines TRBV4-1 with TRBJ2-4, with 8 bases matching TRBD2. Germline trimming cut 4 bases from V and 0 bases from J; bases unmatched to any gene: 5. Germline V gene sequence: CDR1 MGHRA, CDR2 YSYEKL. The CDR3 loop spans 16 amino acids. CDR3 region: CASSPGLALAKNIQYF. CDR3 bases: TGCGCCAGCAGCCCAGGACTAGCCCTAGCCAAAAACATTCAGTACTTC.

This clone was seen once. The chain recombines TRBV30 with TRBJ2-7, with D tentatively TRBD1 (6 bases). Germline lookup yields CDR1 GTSNPN and CDR2 SVGIG (reference sequence). V dropped 6 bases and J dropped 3 bases, with 21 bases sitting between them. The CDR3 runs to 15 residues. The CDR3, as DNA: TGTGCCTGTGGGTCTGCACAGGGCCTACTCTACGAGCAGTACTTC. It codes for CACGSAQGLLYEQYF.

The gene calls are TRBV7-9 and TRBJ2-1; D may be TRBD2 (5 bases). V lost 4 bases and J 8 bases, leaving 18 bases between the germline ends. Germline loops: CDR1 SEHNR, CDR2 FQNEAQ (reference sequence). This CDR3 is built from 15 residues. The CDR3 loop is CASSSSISVGHEQFF. The DNA of the CDR3 is TGTGCCAGCAGCTCATCCATTAGCGTGGGCCATGAGCAGTTCTTC.

This chain joins TRBV28 and TRBJ2-7; TRBD1 aligns across 9 bases. Per the germline V gene, CDR1 is MDHEN and CDR2 is SYDVKM. V lost 8 bases and J lost 5; bases outside the gene matches: 7. The CDR3 loop spans 13 amino acids. CDR3 protein: CASSGQGIHEQYF. The DNA for the CDR3 is TGTGCCAGCTCCGGACAGGGGATTCACGAGCAGTACTTC.

This sequence joins TRBV5-1 and TRBJ1-1, with 8 bases matching TRBD1. The V gene's germline CDR1 is SGHRS and CDR2 YFSETQ. The CDR3 length is 16 residues. Trimming cost V 0 bases and J 1 base; bases outside gene matches: 5. The CDR3 is CASSLVTGGRNTEAFF. As DNA, the CDR3 is TGCGCCAGCAGCTTGGTTACAGGGGGGAGGAACACTGAAGCTTTCTTT. Full variable domain (outside the CDR3, taken from reference TRBV5-1 and TRBJ1-1): KAGVTQTPRYLIKTRGQQVTLSCSPISGHRSVSWYQQTPGQGLQFLFEYFSETQRNKGNFPGRFSGRQFSNSRSEMNVSTLELGDSALYLCASSLVTGGRNTEAFFGQGTRLTVV.

The genes are TRBV5-1 and TRBJ2-3; a possible D gene is TRBD2 (6 bases). The V end lost 4 bases, the J end lost 4 bases, and 13 bases lay between the germline ends. Germline V gene data show CDR1 as SGHRS and CDR2 as YFSETQ. CDR3 size: 14 residues. The CDR3 here is CASSLTRKPDTQYF. CDR3 bases: TGCGCCAGCAGCCTGACTAGAAAGCCAGATACGCAGTATTTT. The complete variable domain, with remaining parts taken from reference TRBV5-1 and TRBJ2-3, reads KAGVTQTPRYLIKTRGQQVTLSCSPISGHRSVSWYQQTPGQGLQFLFEYFSETQRNKGNFPGRFSGRQFSNSRSEMNVSTLELGDSALYLCASSLTRKPDTQYFGPGTRLTVL.

Only a few counts were recorded for this clone. The genes are TRBV2 and TRBJ2-1; 7 bases map to TRBD2. V shed 4 bases and J 7 bases; nucleotides not matched to a gene: 13. The CDR3 covers 16 residues. Germline CDR1 and CDR2: SNHLY and FYNNEI. The CDR3: CASSGGVGGRTNEQFF. The DNA of the CDR3 is TGTGCCAGCAGTGGGGGGGTGGGAGGGCGAACGAATGAGCAGTTCTTC.